The T cell receptor beta chain under discussion was sequenced for a study of cytomegalovirus exposure and HLA in healthy donors. Study-wide results and caveats: The authors considered a cluster of highly shared sequence variants likely to be a sequencing artifact.

A word on this clone: Antigen unknown.

J gave up 0 bases and V 3 bases, and 0 bases lay outside the gene matches. The CDR3 length is 15 residues. The V gene's germline CDR1 is LGHNA and CDR2 YSLEER. Use of 60 Vbeta and 13 Jbeta primers characterized the PCR. The assay was immunoSEQ multiplex PCR, and TCRdb's table has in-frame clones only and misses some. Counted here are 100,000 to 120,000 clones, about 13% occurring once; the ten biggest clones make up roughly 15%. Material: PBMCs. The V call is TRBV4-3, the J call TRBJ1-5; 9 bases are shared with TRBD1. The origin of this receptor is a man between 40 and 49 years old in good health and CMV-seropositive. The CDR3 is CASSQDRGSNQPQHF. The CDR3 DNA is TGCGCCAGCAGCCAGGACAGGGGTAGCAATCAGCCCCAGCATTTT.